The 13 T cell receptor beta chains below come from one sample, sequenced in a study of cytomegalovirus exposure and HLA in healthy donors. PCR was performed using 60 Vbeta and 13 Jbeta primers. TCRdb's table, derived via immunoSEQ multiplex PCR, lists solely in-frame clones and lacks some. The sample includes about 160,000 clones, approximately 78% of them seen just once. Sample: PBMCs. The receptor source for this set is a girl aged 2 to 9 in good health and CMV-seropositive.

The chain employs TRBV18 and TRBJ2-5; perhaps TRBD2 as D (5 bases). CDR3 length equals 14 residues. Looked up from germline, CDR1 is KGHSH and CDR2 is LQKENI. V was clipped by 3 bases and J by 3 bases, with 11 bases between them. In nucleotides, the CDR3 is TGTGCCAGCTCACCGAGAGCGGAAAAAGAGACCCAGTACTTC. Encoded protein: CASSPRAEKETQYF.

The chain employs TRBV10-3 and TRBJ1-2; tentative D call: TRBD1 (6 bases). The CDR3 consists of 14 residues. Germline V gene sequence: CDR1 ENHRY, CDR2 SYGVKD. V gave up 11 bases and J gave up 0 bases, with 16 bases separating them. CDR3: CAPPGGSTNYGYTF. Here the CDR3 DNA reads TGTGCCCCTCCGGGGGGCTCCACTAACTATGGCTACACCTTC.

This clone was seen just once. The V and J genes are TRBV28 and TRBJ1-1; possibly TRBD1 for D (6 bases). Per germline, CDR1 MDHEN and CDR2 SYDVKM. Trimming left V 2 bases short and J 3 bases short, with 10 bases between. This CDR3 is built from 14 residues. DNA of the CDR3: TGTGCCAGCAGTTTAGGAACAGGGCACACTGAAGCTTTCTTT. This translates into CASSLGTGHTEAFF.

This chain links TRBV29-1 with TRBJ2-5, with 9 bases that match TRBD1. The CDR3 runs 14 residues. Trimming at V came to 3 bases and at J to 5 bases, leaving 7 bases not matched to a gene. CDR1 is SQVTM, CDR2 ANQGSEA, per germline. The DNA for the CDR3 is TGCAGCGTTGAGCTGGGACAGGGAGGGGAGACCCAGTACTTC. Residues: CSVELGQGGETQYF.

The V call is TRBV18, the J call TRBJ2-1, with 10 bases that match TRBD2. The CDR3 runs 16 residues. The J segment lost 3 bases and the V segment lost 6 bases, leaving 8 bases of the junction unmatched. Germline values: CDR1 KGHSH, CDR2 LQKENI. The CDR3 is CASSYNSGRSYNEQFF. The CDR3 DNA is TGTGCCAGCTCGTACAATAGCGGGAGGAGCTACAATGAGCAGTTCTTC. The entire variable domain, with the rest obtained from reference TRBV18 and TRBJ2-1, is as follows: NAGVMQNPRHLVRRRGQEARLRCSPMKGHSHVYWYRQLPEEGLKFMVYLQKENIIDESGMPKERFSAEFPKEGPSILRIQQVVRGDSAAYFCASSYNSGRSYNEQFFGPGTRLTVL.

Remarks on this clone: The germline gene is not matched at one end of the junction; a read error may be the cause. V gene TRBV7-9 combines with J gene TRBJ1-2; 12 bases map to TRBD1. Germline lookup yields CDR1 SEHNR and CDR2 FQNEAQ (reference sequence). CDR3 length equals 19 residues. The CDR3 sequence: CSSSPLFLRDRGRNYGYTF. As DNA, the CDR3 is TGTTCCAGCAGCCCCCTCTTTCTCCGGGACAGGGGGCGGAACTATGGCTACACCTTC. Drawing the rest from reference TRBV7-9 and TRBJ1-2, the complete variable domain is DTGVSQNPRHKITKRGQNVTFRCDPISEHNRLYWYRQTLGQGPEFLTYFQNEAQLEKSRLLSDRFSAERPKGSFSTLEIQRTEQGDSAMYLCSSSPLFLRDRGRNYGYTFGSGTRLTVV.

This chain connects TRBV4-1 to TRBJ2-5, with 7 bases that match TRBD1. V lost 2 bases and J lost 2; bases outside the gene matches: 5. Germline lookup yields CDR1 MGHRA and CDR2 YSYEKL. The CDR3 runs to 15 residues. CDR3 coding DNA: TGCGCCAGCAGCCAACCACAGGGGTTTCAAGAGACCCAGTACTTC. It yields the protein CASSQPQGFQETQYF.

The rearrangement joins TRBV12-5 to TRBJ1-1, with 7 bases that match TRBD1. CDR3 size: 14 residues. The ends lost 6 bases at V and 3 bases at J; junction bases unmatched: 7. Germline CDR1 and CDR2: LGHNT and FRNRAP. Here the CDR3 reads CASGRGESYTEAFF. The CDR3 DNA follows: TGTGCTAGTGGCAGGGGGGAGAGCTACACTGAAGCTTTCTTT. The full variable domain, its missing parts supplied by reference TRBV12-5 and TRBJ1-1, is DARVTQTPRHKVTEMGQEVTMRCQPILGHNTVFWYRQTMMQGLELLAYFRNRAPLDDSGMPKDRFSAEMPDATLATLKIQPSEPRDSAVYFCASGRGESYTEAFFGQGTRLTVV.

This clone occurred a few times. The chain carries TRBV29-1 and TRBJ1-1; the D gene is possibly TRBD1 (5 bases). Germline V gene lookup returns CDR1 SQVTM and CDR2 ANQGSEA. The V and J ends lost 3 bases and 5 bases respectively, with 7 bases between them. The CDR3 extends over 11 amino acids. CDR3 region: CSVDGGTEAFF. DNA of the CDR3: TGCAGCGTTGATGGGGGGACTGAAGCTTTCTTT. The full variable domain, completed using reference TRBV29-1 and TRBJ1-1, is SAVISQKPSRDICQRGTSLTIQCQVDSQVTMMFWYRQQPGQSLTLIATANQGSEATYESGFVIDKFPISRPNLTFSTLTVSNMSPEDSSIYLCSVDGGTEAFFGQGTRLTVV.

V and J are TRBV6-6 and TRBJ1-1; D is unresolved. Germline values: CDR1 MNHNY, CDR2 SVGAGI (reference sequence). The CDR3 consists of 12 residues. V lost 0 bases and J lost 9, with 8 bases in between. In DNA, the CDR3 is TGTGCCAGCAGTTACTCGTGGGCACAAGCTTTCTTT. Its translation: CASSYSWAQAFF.

This rearrangement joins TRBV30 to TRBJ1-2, with D possibly TRBD1 on 5 matching bases. The CDR3 runs 12 residues. Trimming stripped 2 bases from V and 8 bases from J, with 12 bases between. In germline, CDR1 is GTSNPN, CDR2 SVGIG (reference sequence). CDR3 in amino acids: CAWSPGGNGYTF. In DNA, the CDR3 is TGTGCCTGGAGTCCCGGGGGTAACGGCTACACCTTC.

The chain uses TRBV4-2 and TRBJ2-6; TRBD2 might be the D (6 bases). CDR1 is LGHNA, CDR2 YNFKEQ, per germline. Deletions cut 3 bases from V and 1 base from J, with 13 bases between. This CDR3 region has 17 residues. DNA of the CDR3: TGTGCCAGCAGCCAGGAGGGAAGGTTTTCTGGGGCCAACGTCCTGACTTTC. It codes for CASSQEGRFSGANVLTF.

The chain is built from TRBV7-9 and TRBJ2-5; TRBD1 agrees at 8 bases. Germline V gives CDR1 SEHNR, CDR2 FQNEAQ (reference sequence). There are 14 residues in the CDR3. J lost 1 base, V lost 5 bases, and 3 bases had no gene match. CDR3 loop: CASSHRGIQETQYF. In nucleotides, the CDR3 is TGTGCCAGCAGCCACAGGGGGATCCAAGAGACCCAGTACTTC.